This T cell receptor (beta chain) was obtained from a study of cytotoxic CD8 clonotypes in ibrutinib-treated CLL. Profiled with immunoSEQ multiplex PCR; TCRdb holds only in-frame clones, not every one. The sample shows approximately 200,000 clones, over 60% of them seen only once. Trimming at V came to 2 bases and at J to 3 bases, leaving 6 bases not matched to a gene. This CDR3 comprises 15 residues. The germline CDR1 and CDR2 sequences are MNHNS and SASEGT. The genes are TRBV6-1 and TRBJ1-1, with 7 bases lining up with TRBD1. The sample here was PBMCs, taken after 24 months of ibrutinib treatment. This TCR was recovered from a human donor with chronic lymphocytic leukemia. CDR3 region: CASSETSQGDTEAFF. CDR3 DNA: TGTGCCAGCAGTGAAACAAGTCAGGGGGACACTGAAGCTTTCTTT.